A single TCR beta chain is shown here with its context. Antigen unknown. The CDR3 has 14 amino acids. Germline V gene data show CDR1 as DFQATT and CDR2 as SNEGSKA (reference sequence). Trimming removed 4 bases at V and 7 bases at J, with 17 bases between. No treatment had been given to any patient before thyroid surgery. This entry belongs to a study of metastatic and nonmetastatic thyroid tumors. Study-level information: The comparison covered peripheral blood and tumor or nodule tissue in malignant and benign thyroid patients. Whole-study results and caveats: In blood and tumor, TCR beta diversity was reportedly significantly higher in malignant thyroid tumors than in benign nodules.

In the original workflow: A classifier for distant metastasis in papillary thyroid cancer was constructed using CDR3 differences observed across clinicopathological groups. TCRdb re-analyzed the PCR reads through MiXCR. Here the V and J calls rest on TCRdb's processing, not on the authors' analysis. The sample consists of about 5,600 clones, over 25% of them appearing once. The chain is built from TRBV20-1 and TRBJ2-1, with D possibly called TRBD1 or TRBD2 (5 bases each). What was sequenced was adjacent normal tissue. The sequence derives from a female donor with papillary thyroid cancer or a benign thyroid nodule (not recorded which). Some clones in this sample may be carry-over from other donors' samples. The CDR3 coding sequence is TGCAGTGCTAAGGACACTAGGTCCCAGAATGAGCAGTTCTTC. Protein product: CSAKDTRSQNEQFF.